This T cell receptor (beta chain) was found in a study of CD8 T cells in Susac syndrome. In regard to this clonotype: The antigen remains unidentified.

TCR beta sequences were obtained from blood CD8+ and CD4+ T cells. Controls were drawn from healthy donors and were matched for age and sex. Random hexamers were used to reverse transcribe 0.5 to 1 ug of RNA. The method of amplification for TCR beta CDR3 was immunoSEQ multiplex PCR, covering 54 Vbeta and 13 Jbeta. TCRdb itself ran the immunoSEQ multiplex PCR reads through MiXCR, one entry per CDR3 protein. This table holds 150,000 to 200,000 distinct CDR3 sequences, roughly 93% found once. Overall study results and limits: Regarding the TCR sequencing and HLA analysis, the study admitted that a relatively small number of individuals were involved.

Material for sequencing was CD4+ T cells from PBMCs. This receptor was taken from a human donor in good health.

The CDR3 DNA reads as TGTGCCAGCACCAGAGTTACAGGGGGCGGCTACGAGCAGTACTTC. Protein product: CASTRVTGGGYEQYF. J is TRBJ2-7 and V is TRBV6-5, with TRBD1 matching 9 bases. J was trimmed by 3 bases and V by 7 bases; bases with no gene match: 10. The CDR3 extends over 15 amino acids. Germline V gene sequence: CDR1 MNHEY, CDR2 SVGAGI.